This passage covers 13 T cell receptor beta chains from one sample sequenced in a study of blood T cell repertoires in COVID-19 (dated by TCRdb to 2020 to 2021). The library relied on the immunoSEQ multiplex PCR assay. TCRdb carries this immuneACCESS record with in-frame sequences only. Its versions omit some clonotypes, under half of them owing to an unresolved V gene in the studies checked, with the rest unexplained. This sample is represented by approximately 140,000 clones; around 84% of them were singletons. The ten most abundant clones make up 7.5% to 8.5% of the sample. The sequencing sample was made of peripheral blood. Receptor source: a woman aged 55 to 70 with acute or convalescent COVID-19.

The V gene is TRBV24-1, the J gene TRBJ2-3, with a weak D call TRBD2 (6 bases). The V and J ends lost 1 base and 2 bases respectively, with 21 bases between them. Looked up from germline, CDR1 is KGHDR and CDR2 is SFDVKD. CDR3 length equals 19 residues. CDR3: CATSDLSGGAGTFTDTQYF. DNA of the CDR3: TGTGCCACCAGTGATTTAAGCGGTGGGGCGGGGACTTTCACAGATACGCAGTATTTT.

This clone has a handful of counts. V is TRBV7-9 and J is TRBJ1-1, with TRBD1 as a possible D gene (5 bases). This CDR3 contains 13 residues. V lost 4 bases and J lost 2, with 8 bases in between. In germline, CDR1 is SEHNR, CDR2 FQNEAQ (reference sequence). The DNA for the CDR3 is TGTGCCAGCAGCTACCAGGGAAACACTGAAGCTTTCTTT. It encodes CASSYQGNTEAFF. Based on the CDR3 plus reference TRBV7-9 and TRBJ1-1, the full variable domain is DTGVSQNPRHKITKRGQNVTFRCDPISEHNRLYWYRQTLGQGPEFLTYFQNEAQLEKSRLLSDRFSAERPKGSFSTLEIQRTEQGDSAMYLCASSYQGNTEAFFGQGTRLTVV.

The chain combines TRBV27 with TRBJ2-5, with TRBD2 identical over 12 bases. The V segment lost 4 bases and the J segment 2 bases; nucleotides outside the gene matches: 5. The CDR3 totals 16 residues. Germline CDR1 is MNHEY and CDR2 is SMNVEV (reference sequence). The CDR3 DNA is TGTGCCAGCAGTTCTCTAGCGGGGGGGCGGCAAGAGACCCAGTACTTC. It is translated as CASSSLAGGRQETQYF.

This rearrangement joins TRBV19 to TRBJ1-2; possible D gene TRBD1, 6 bases. Germline assignment: CDR1 LNHDA and CDR2 SQIVND (reference sequence). Trimming removed 5 bases from V and 1 base from J, with 8 bases in between. The CDR3 length is 13 residues. CDR3 nucleotides: TGTGCCAGTAGTGTGGACAGTAACTATGGCTACACCTTC. This codes for CASSVDSNYGYTF.

The V call is TRBV5-1, the J call TRBJ2-3; 7 positions agree with TRBD1. Per the germline V gene, CDR1 is SGHRS and CDR2 is YFSETQ. This CDR3 spans 18 amino acids. V was pared by 1 base and J by 2 bases, with 13 bases of the junction left unmatched. The CDR3 nucleotides read TGCGCCAGCAGCTTGTATGGGGGACGGGACAGTCACACAGATACGCAGTATTTT. This codes for CASSLYGGRDSHTDTQYF.

The genes are TRBV5-1 and TRBJ1-2; D not certain. The CDR3 extends over 14 amino acids. Germline CDR1 reads SGHRS; CDR2 reads YFSETQ. The V end was cut by 6 bases, the J end by 0 bases, with 12 bases between. In DNA, the CDR3 is TGCGCCAGCACCTTAGGCACAGCTAACTATGGCTACACCTTC. The encoded protein is CASTLGTANYGYTF.

CDR3 coding DNA: TGTGCCAGCTCACCCACAGGGCCCCCCTTATACAATGAGCAGTTCTTC. It translates to CASSPTGPPLYNEQFF. The genes are TRBV18 and TRBJ2-1, with D perhaps TRBD1 (6 bases). Trimming removed 3 bases at V and 4 bases at J, with 16 bases between. The germline V gene encodes CDR1 KGHSH and CDR2 LQKENI. The CDR3 contains 16 residues. Full variable domain (remainder filled in from reference TRBV18 and TRBJ2-1): NAGVMQNPRHLVRRRGQEARLRCSPMKGHSHVYWYRQLPEEGLKFMVYLQKENIIDESGMPKERFSAEFPKEGPSILRIQQVVRGDSAAYFCASSPTGPPLYNEQFFGPGTRLTVL.

The chain recombines TRBV4-1 with TRBJ1-5; D not resolved. CDR3 length: 15 residues. Looked up from germline, CDR1 is MGHRA and CDR2 is YSYEKL. The V gene lost 3 bases and the J gene lost 0 bases, with 9 bases spanning the gap. CDR3 coding DNA: TGCGCCAGCAGCCATGACGGAGTTAGCAATCAGCCCCAGCATTTT. Protein sequence: CASSHDGVSNQPQHF.

This sequence joins TRBV27 and TRBJ2-7; 11 bases agree with TRBD1. V shed 1 base, J shed 4 bases, and the junction held 6 bases outside the gene matches. The CDR3 has 16 residues. The germline CDR1 and CDR2 sequences are MNHEY and SMNVEV (reference sequence). CDR3 region: CASSLWTGTGGYEQYF. The CDR3 DNA reads TGTGCCAGCAGTTTATGGACCGGGACAGGGGGATACGAGCAGTACTTC.

This chain connects TRBV7-9 to TRBJ2-2; tentative D call: TRBD1 (6 bases). Germline CDR1 and CDR2: SEHNR and FQNEAQ (reference sequence). V shed 3 bases and J shed 4 bases, with 12 bases lying between them. The length of the CDR3 is 15 residues. CDR3 coding DNA: TGTGCCAGCAGCTTGGCAGGGGACGGCACCGGGGAGCTGTTTTTT. This translates into CASSLAGDGTGELFF.

This clone was detected only once. The V call is TRBV4-2, the J call TRBJ2-1; 8 bases are a match to TRBD2. This CDR3 is 20 amino acids long. Unmatched junction bases numbered 16, after V lost 2 bases and J lost 1 base. Germline values: CDR1 LGHNA, CDR2 YNFKEQ. CDR3 bases: TGTGCCAGCAGCCAATACCGCAATGGGGACCCGGGGGGGTCCTACAATGAGCAGTTCTTC. It specifies CASSQYRNGDPGGSYNEQFF.

The genes are TRBV5-8 and TRBJ1-2; tentatively, D is TRBD1 (5 bases). Trimming removed 0 bases at V and 13 bases at J, with 19 bases between. The CDR3 is 14 residues long. From germline, CDR1 is SGHTS and CDR2 YDEGEE. The CDR3 loop reads CASSLVVGAGKATF. As DNA, the CDR3 is TGTGCCAGCAGCTTGGTGGTCGGGGCGGGGAAGGCCACCTTC. Looking up the rest from reference TRBV5-8 and TRBJ1-2 gives the full variable domain: EAGVTQSPTHLIKTRGQQATLRCSPISGHTSVYWYQQALGLGLQFLLWYDEGEERNRGNFPPRFSGRQFPNYSSELNVNALELEDSALYLCASSLVVGAGKATFGSGTRLTVV.

V usage is TRBV5-1 and J usage is TRBJ1-1, with 8 bases matching TRBD1. Trimming took 5 bases from V and 4 from J; bases not matched to a gene: 7. Germline CDR1 and CDR2: SGHRS and YFSETQ. This CDR3 has 14 amino acids. CDR3 nucleotide sequence: TGCGCCAGCAGAACAACAGGGGGGAGCACTGAAGCTTTCTTT. Translated: CASRTTGGSTEAFF.